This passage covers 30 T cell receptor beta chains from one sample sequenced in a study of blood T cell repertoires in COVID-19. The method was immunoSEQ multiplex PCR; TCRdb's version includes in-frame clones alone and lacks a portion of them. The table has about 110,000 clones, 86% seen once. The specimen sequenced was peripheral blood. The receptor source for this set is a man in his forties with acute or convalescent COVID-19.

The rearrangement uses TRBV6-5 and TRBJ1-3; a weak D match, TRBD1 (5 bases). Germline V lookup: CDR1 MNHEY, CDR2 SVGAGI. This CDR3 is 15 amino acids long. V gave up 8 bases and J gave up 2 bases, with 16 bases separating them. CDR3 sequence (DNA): TGTGCCAGCCACCGCGGGACCAAAACTGGAAACACCATATATTTT. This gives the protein CASHRGTKTGNTIYF.

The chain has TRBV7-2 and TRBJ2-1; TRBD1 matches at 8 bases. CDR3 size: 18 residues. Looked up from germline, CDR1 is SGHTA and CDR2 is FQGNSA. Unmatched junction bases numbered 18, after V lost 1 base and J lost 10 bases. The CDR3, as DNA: TGTGCCAGCAGCTTAGAGGGACAGGTGGGACTGAGGGTGGGGGAGCAGTTCTTC. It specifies CASSLEGQVGLRVGEQFF.

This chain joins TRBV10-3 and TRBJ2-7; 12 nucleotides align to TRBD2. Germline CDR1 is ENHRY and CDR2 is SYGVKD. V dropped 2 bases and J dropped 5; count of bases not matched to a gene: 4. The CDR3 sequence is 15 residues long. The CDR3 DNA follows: TGTGCCATCAGTGAGACTAGCGGGAGGTCCCACGAGCAGTACTTC. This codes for CAISETSGRSHEQYF.

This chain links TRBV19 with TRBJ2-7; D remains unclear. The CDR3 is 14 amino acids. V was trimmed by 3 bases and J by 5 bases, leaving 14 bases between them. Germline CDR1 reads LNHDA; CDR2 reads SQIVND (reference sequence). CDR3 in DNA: TGTGCCAGTAGTATCGCTGGCGGATACGACGAGCAGTACTTC. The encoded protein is CASSIAGGYDEQYF.

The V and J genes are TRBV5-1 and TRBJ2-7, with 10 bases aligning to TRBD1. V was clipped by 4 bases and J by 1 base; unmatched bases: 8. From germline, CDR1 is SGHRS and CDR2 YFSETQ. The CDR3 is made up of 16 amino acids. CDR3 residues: CASSRNLGQGSYEQYF. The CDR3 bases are TGCGCCAGCAGCCGTAACTTGGGACAGGGGTCCTACGAGCAGTACTTC.

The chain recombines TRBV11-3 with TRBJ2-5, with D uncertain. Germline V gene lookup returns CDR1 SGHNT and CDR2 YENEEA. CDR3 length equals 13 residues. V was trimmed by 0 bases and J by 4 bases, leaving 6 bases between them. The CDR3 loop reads CASSLDPGETQYF. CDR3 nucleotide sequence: TGTGCCAGCAGCTTAGATCCGGGAGAGACCCAGTACTTC.

CDR3 nucleotides: TGCGCCAGCAGCCAAGGCAGGAACTCCTACGAGCAGTACTTC. This gives the protein CASSQGRNSYEQYF. The chain recombines TRBV4-1 with TRBJ2-7; D unresolved. Germline CDR1 is MGHRA and CDR2 is YSYEKL. V lost 1 base and J lost 0, with 7 bases in between. CDR3 length: 14 amino acids.

The CDR3 DNA follows: TGTGCCAGCAGCTTGGGACCCACAGGGAATAATCAGCCCCAGCATTTT. This translates into CASSLGPTGNNQPQHF. The chain couples TRBV5-4 to TRBJ1-5, with D possibly being TRBD1 (6 bases). The V gene's germline CDR1 is SGHNT and CDR2 YYREEE (reference sequence). The CDR3 has 16 residues. Trimming left V 0 bases short and J 4 bases short, with 14 bases between.

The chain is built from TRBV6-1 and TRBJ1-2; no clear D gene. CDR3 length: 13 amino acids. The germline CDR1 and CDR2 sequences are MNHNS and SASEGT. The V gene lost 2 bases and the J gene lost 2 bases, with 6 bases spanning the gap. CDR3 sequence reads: CASSEQTNYGYTF. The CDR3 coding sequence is TGTGCCAGCAGTGAACAGACAAACTATGGCTACACCTTC.

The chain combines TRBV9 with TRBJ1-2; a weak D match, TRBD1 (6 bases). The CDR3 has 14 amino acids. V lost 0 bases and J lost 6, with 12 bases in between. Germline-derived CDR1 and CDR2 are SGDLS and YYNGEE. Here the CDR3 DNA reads TGTGCCAGCAGCGTAGCCGGGGGGCAGCATGGCTACACCTTC. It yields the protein CASSVAGGQHGYTF.

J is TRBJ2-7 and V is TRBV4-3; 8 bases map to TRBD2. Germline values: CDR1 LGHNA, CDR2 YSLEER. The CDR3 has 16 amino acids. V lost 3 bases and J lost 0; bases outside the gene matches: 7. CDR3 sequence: CASSQTLAGYSYEQYF. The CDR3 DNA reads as TGCGCCAGCAGCCAGACTTTAGCGGGATACTCCTACGAGCAGTACTTC.

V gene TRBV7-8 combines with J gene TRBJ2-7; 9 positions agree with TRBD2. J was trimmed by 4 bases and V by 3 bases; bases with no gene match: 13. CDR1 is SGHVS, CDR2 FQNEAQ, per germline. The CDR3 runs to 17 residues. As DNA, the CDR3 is TGTGCCAGCAGCTTTCTCCCTATAGCGGGAGAAGTTTACGAGCAGTACTTC. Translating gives CASSFLPIAGEVYEQYF. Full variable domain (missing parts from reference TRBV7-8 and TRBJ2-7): GAGVSQSPRYKVAKRGQDVALRCDPISGHVSLFWYQQALGQGPEFLTYFQNEAQLDKSGLPSDRFFAERPEGSVSTLKIQRTQQEDSAVYLCASSFLPIAGEVYEQYFGPGTRLTVT.

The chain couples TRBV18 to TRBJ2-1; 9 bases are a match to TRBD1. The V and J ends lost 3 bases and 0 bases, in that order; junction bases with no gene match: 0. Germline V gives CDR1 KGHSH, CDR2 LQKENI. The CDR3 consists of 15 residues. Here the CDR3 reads CASSPTGGSYNEQFF. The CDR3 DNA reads TGTGCCAGCTCACCGACAGGGGGCTCCTACAATGAGCAGTTCTTC. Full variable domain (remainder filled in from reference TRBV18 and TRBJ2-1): NAGVMQNPRHLVRRRGQEARLRCSPMKGHSHVYWYRQLPEEGLKFMVYLQKENIIDESGMPKERFSAEFPKEGPSILRIQQVVRGDSAAYFCASSPTGGSYNEQFFGPGTRLTVL.

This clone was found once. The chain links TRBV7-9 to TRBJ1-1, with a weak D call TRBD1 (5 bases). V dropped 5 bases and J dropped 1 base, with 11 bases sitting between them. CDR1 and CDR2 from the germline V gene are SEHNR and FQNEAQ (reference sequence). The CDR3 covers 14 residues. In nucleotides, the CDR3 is TGTGCCAGCAGCCCTTACGGGGGGAACACTGAAGCTTTCTTT. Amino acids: CASSPYGGNTEAFF.

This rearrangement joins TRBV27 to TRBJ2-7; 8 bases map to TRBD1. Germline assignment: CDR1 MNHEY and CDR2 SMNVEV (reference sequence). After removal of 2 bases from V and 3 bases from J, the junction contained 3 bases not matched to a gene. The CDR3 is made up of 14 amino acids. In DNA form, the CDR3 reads TGTGCCAGCAGTTTACTAGGACAGGGCTACGAGCAGTACTTC. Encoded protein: CASSLLGQGYEQYF.

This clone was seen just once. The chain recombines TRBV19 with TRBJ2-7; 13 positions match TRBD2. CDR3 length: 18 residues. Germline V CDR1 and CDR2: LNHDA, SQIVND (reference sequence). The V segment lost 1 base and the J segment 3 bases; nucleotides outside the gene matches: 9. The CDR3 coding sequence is TGTGCCAGTAGTATAGGGGCCAGACTAGCGGGAGGAGGCTACGAGCAGTACTTC. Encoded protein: CASSIGARLAGGGYEQYF.

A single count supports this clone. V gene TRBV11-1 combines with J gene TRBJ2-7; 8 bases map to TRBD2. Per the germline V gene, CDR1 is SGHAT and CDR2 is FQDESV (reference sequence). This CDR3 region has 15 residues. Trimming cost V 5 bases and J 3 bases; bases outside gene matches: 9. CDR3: CASSTERGPNYEQYF. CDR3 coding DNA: TGTGCCAGCAGCACCGAGCGGGGGCCAAACTACGAGCAGTACTTC.

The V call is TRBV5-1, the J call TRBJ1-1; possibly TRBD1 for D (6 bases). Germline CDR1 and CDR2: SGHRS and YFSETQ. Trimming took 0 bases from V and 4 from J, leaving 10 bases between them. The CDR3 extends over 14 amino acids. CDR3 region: CASSLGRGVTEAFF. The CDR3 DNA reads TGCGCCAGCAGCTTGGGCAGGGGCGTCACTGAAGCTTTCTTT.

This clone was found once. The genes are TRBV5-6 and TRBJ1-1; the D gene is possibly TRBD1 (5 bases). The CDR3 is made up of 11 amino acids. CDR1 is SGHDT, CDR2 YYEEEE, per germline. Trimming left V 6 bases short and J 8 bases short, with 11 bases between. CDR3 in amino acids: CASNAGPEAFF. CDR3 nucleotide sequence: TGTGCCAGCAATGCAGGGCCCGAAGCTTTCTTT.

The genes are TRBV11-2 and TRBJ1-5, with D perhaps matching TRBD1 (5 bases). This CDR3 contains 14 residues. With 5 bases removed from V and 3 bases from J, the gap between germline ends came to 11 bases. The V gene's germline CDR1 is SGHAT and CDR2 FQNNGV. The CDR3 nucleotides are TGTGCCAGCAGCCCCGGACACTCCAATCAGCCCCAGCATTTT. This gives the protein CASSPGHSNQPQHF.

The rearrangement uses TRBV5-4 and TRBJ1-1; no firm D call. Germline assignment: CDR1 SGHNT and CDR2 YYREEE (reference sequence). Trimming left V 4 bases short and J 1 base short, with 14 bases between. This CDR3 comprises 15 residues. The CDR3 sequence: CASSLMRAPNTEAFF. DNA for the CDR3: TGTGCCAGCAGCCTAATGCGGGCACCGAACACTGAAGCTTTCTTT.

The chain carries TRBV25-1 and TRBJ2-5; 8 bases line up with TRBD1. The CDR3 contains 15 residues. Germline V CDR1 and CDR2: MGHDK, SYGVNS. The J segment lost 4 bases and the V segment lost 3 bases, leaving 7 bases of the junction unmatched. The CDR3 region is CASSDLQGVGETQYF. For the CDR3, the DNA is TGTGCCAGCAGTGACTTACAGGGGGTCGGAGAGACCCAGTACTTC.

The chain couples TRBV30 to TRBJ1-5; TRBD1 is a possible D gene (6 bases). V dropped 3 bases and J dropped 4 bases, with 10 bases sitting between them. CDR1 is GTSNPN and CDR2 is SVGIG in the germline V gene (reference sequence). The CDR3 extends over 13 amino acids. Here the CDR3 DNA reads TGTGCCTGGAGCGGACAGAATAATCAGCCCCAGCATTTT. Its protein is CAWSGQNNQPQHF.

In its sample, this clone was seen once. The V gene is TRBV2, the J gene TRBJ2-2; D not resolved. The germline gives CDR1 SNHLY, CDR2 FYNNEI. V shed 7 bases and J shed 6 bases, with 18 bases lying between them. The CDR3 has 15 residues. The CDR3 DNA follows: TGTGCCAGCACCGGAGCCCGGGTTCGGGCCGGGGAGCTGTTTTTT. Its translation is CASTGARVRAGELFF.

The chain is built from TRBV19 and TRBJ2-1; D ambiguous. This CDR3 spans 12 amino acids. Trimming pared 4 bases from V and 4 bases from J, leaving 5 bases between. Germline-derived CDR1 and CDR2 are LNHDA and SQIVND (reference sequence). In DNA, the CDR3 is TGTGCCAGTAGTACTAGTTACAATGAGCAGTTCTTC. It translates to CASSTSYNEQFF. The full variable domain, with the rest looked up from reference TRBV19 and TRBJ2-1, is DGGITQSPKYLFRKEGQNVTLSCEQNLNHDAMYWYRQDPGQGLRLIYYSQIVNDFQKGDIAEGYSVSREKKESFPLTVTSAQKNPTAFYLCASSTSYNEQFFGPGTRLTVL.

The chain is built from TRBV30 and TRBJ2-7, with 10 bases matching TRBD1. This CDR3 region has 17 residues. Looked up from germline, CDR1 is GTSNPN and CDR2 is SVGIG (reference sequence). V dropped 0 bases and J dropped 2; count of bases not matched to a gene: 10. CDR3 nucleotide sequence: TGTGCCTGGAGTGTACTAGGGTCGGGGACAGGGGCCTACGAGCAGTACTTC. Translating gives CAWSVLGSGTGAYEQYF. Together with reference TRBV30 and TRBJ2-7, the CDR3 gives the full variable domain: SQTIHQWPATLVQPVGSPLSLECTVEGTSNPNLYWYRQAAGRGLQLLFYSVGIGQISSEVPQNLSASRPQDRQFILSSKKLLLSDSGFYLCAWSVLGSGTGAYEQYFGPGTRLTVT.

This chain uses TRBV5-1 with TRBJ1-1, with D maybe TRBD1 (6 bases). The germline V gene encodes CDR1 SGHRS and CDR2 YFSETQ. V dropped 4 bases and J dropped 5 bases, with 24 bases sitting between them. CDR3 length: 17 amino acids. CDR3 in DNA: TGCGCCAGCAGCCCATCACAGGGTAGGATTGTGTGGACTGAAGCTTTCTTT. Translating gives CASSPSQGRIVWTEAFF.

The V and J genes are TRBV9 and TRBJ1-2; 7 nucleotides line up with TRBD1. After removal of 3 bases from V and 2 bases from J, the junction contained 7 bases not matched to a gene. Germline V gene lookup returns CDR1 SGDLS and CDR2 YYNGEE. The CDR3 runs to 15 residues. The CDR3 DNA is TGTGCCAGCAGCGAGACGACAGGGAGGAACTATGGCTACACCTTC. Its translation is CASSETTGRNYGYTF. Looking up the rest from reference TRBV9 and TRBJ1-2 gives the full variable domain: DSGVTQTPKHLITATGQRVTLRCSPRSGDLSVYWYQQSLDQGLQFLIQYYNGEERAKGNILERFSAQQFPDLHSELNLSSLELGDSALYFCASSETTGRNYGYTFGSGTRLTVV.

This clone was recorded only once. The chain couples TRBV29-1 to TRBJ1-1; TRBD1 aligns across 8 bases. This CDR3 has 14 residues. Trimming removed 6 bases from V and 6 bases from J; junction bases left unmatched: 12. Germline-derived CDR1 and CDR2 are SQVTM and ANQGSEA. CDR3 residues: CSVRTGNRWAEAFF. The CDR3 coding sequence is TGCAGCGTCCGGACAGGGAACCGATGGGCTGAAGCTTTCTTT.

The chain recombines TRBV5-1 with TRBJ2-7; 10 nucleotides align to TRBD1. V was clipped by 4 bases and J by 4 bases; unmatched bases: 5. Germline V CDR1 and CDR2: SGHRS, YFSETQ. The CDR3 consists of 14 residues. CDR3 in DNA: TGCGCCAGCAGCGACGGGACAGGGGTATACGAGCAGTACTTC. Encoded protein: CASSDGTGVYEQYF.